The rows below give T cell receptor beta chains drawn from one sample of a study of T cells after yellow fever vaccination. TCRdb redid the calling of the 5' RACE reads with MiXCR, one entry per CDR3 protein. This sample yields 150,000 to 200,000 distinct CDR3 sequences, of which 9.5% to 11% are seen a single time; 35% to 40% belongs to the top ten. This specimen consisted of CD8+ T cells sorted from PBMCs, obtained 15 days after the yellow fever booster vaccination. All receptors come from a man aged 18 to 30 who received the YFV17D yellow fever vaccine. The CDR3 runs from the conserved cysteine through the conserved F or W. The D gene is left open where the match is weak. Size is stated for part of the rows, as once, few or many counts, or as a class when the clone is expanded.

>NA|TRBJ1-1|few|TRBV12-3/TRBV12-4
TGTGCCAGCAGTAGGGGCCCTGGCGCTTTCTTT
CASSRGPGAFF
>TRBD1|TRBJ1-2|NA|TRBV27
TGTGCCAGCAGTTTCTGGGACAGGGAACCCTATGGCTACACCTTC
CASSFWDREPYGYTF
>NA|TRBJ2-3|many|TRBV5-1
TGCGCCAGCAGCTTGGTCTACGACACAGATACGCAGTATTTT
CASSLVYDTDTQYF
>NA|TRBJ2-7|NA|TRBV4-1
TGCGCCAGCAGCCAAGACCAGGCCGAGCAGTACTTC
CASSQDQAEQYF
>NA|TRBJ2-2|many|TRBV4-1
TGCGCCAGCTCTGACATGTACACCGGGGAGCTGTTTTTT
CASSDMYTGELFF
>NA|TRBJ2-5|many|TRBV18
TGTGCCAGCTCCCCGGACCGAAACCAAGAGACCCAGTACTTC
CASSPDRNQETQYF
>NA|TRBJ1-1|few|TRBV27
TGTGCCAGCAGCCCAGAATACATGAACACTGAAGCTTTCTTT
CASSPEYMNTEAFF
>NA|TRBJ1-6|few|TRBV4-1
TGCGCCAGCAGCCAACCAGCCAGGGGCGCCCATTCACCCCTCCACTTT
CASSQPARGAHSPLHF
>NA|TRBJ1-1|few|TRBV3-1
TGTGCCAGCAGCCAAGATATCGGCAGGTTTCTACCGATGAACACTGAAGCTTTCTTT
CASSQDIGRFLPMNTEAFF
>NA|TRBJ2-1|NA|TRBV6-5
TGTGCCAGCAGAGGAGGAGGGGAATACAATGAGCAGTTCTTC
CASRGGGEYNEQFF
>NA|TRBJ2-1|NA|TRBV7-9
TGTGCCAGCAGCTTACCGTCAGGAAGCTCCTACAATGAGCAGTTCTTC
CASSLPSGSSYNEQFF
>NA|TRBJ2-3|many|TRBV10-3
TGTGCCATCAGTGGGGGGGGCCTTGATACGCAGTATTTT
CAISGGGLDTQYF
>NA|TRBJ2-2|few|TRBV10-3
TGTGCCATCAGTGAGTCGGGCACCGGGGAGCTGTTTTTT
CAISESGTGELFF
>NA|TRBJ1-4|NA|TRBV4-1
TGCGCCAGCAGCCCTGGGATGACAGAAAAACTGTTTTTT
CASSPGMTEKLFF
>NA|TRBJ2-7|NA|TRBV6-5
TGTGCCAGCAGTCAGCGGACCCGCAGAATCTACGAGCAGTACTTC
CASSQRTRRIYEQYF
>NA|TRBJ2-2|few|TRBV6-5
TGTGCCAGCAGTTACTCGGGCAGCACCGGGGAGCTGTTTTTT
CASSYSGSTGELFF
>NA|TRBJ1-2|NA|TRBV4-1
TGCGCCAGCAGCCGGACTGGGCCTTTCGAAGATGGCTACACCTTC
CASSRTGPFEDGYTF
>TRBD1|TRBJ2-4|few|TRBV20-1
TGCAGTGCGAACTTTCCGGGACAGGGGGTTGACATTCAGTACTTC
CSANFPGQGVDIQYF
>NA|TRBJ2-1|many|TRBV6-2/TRBV6-3
TGTGCCAGCAGTCCAAGTATGAGCTCCTACAATGAGCAGTTCTTC
CASSPSMSSYNEQFF
>NA|TRBJ1-5|many|TRBV4-1
TGCGCCAGCAGCCAAGTGGAATGGCAGCCCCAGCATTTT
CASSQVEWQPQHF
>NA|TRBJ2-7|once|TRBV4-1
TGCGCCAGCAGCACGTCTCCGGATTACGAGCAGTACTTC
CASSTSPDYEQYF
>NA|TRBJ1-1|many|TRBV6-2/TRBV6-3
TGTGCCAGCTTCCCCAACAGGGCGTTCACTGAAGCTTTCTTT
CASFPNRAFTEAFF
>NA|TRBJ2-7|NA|TRBV12-3/TRBV12-4
TGTGCCAGCAGTCCCTCCTCTCCGGGGGTGTACGAGCAGTACTTC
CASSPSSPGVYEQYF